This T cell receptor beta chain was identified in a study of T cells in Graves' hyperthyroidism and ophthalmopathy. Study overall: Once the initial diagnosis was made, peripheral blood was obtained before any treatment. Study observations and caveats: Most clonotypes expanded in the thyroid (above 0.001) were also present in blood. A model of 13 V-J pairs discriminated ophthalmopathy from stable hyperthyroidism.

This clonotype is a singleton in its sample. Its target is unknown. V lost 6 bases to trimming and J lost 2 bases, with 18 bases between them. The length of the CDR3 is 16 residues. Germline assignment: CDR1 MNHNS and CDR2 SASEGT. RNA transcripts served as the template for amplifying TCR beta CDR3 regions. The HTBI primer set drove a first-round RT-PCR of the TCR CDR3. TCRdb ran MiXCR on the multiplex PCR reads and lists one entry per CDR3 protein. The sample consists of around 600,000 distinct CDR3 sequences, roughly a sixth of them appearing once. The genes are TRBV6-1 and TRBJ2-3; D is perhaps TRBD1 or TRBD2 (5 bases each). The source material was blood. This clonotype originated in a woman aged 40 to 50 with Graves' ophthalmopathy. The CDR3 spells CASRGPVGQYTDTQYF. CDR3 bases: TGTGCCAGCAGGGGACCTGTTGGTCAATACACAGATACGCAGTATTTT.